The 30 T cell receptor beta chains below come from one sample, sequenced in a study of identical twins. TCRdb ran MiXCR on the 5' RACE reads and lists one entry per CDR3 protein. The profile covers roughly 710,000 distinct CDR3 sequences, with approximately 6% appearing a single time and around 1.9% taken by the ten largest. The material sequenced was naive T cells sorted from blood. The source is a man between 18 and 29 years old in good health.

There are a few counts of this clonotype. The chain couples TRBV7-9 to TRBJ2-5, with D perhaps given as TRBD1 or TRBD2 (7 bases each). Looked up from germline, CDR1 is SEHNR and CDR2 is FQNEAQ (reference sequence). With 5 bases removed from V and 1 base from J, the gap between germline ends came to 17 bases. The CDR3 has 16 residues. In nucleotides, the CDR3 is TGTGCCAGCAGCCAGGGGGGGACCCGGGTCCAAGAGACCCAGTACTTC. Residues: CASSQGGTRVQETQYF.

The chain links TRBV11-2 to TRBJ2-6, with TRBD1 matching 9 bases. Germline CDR1 and CDR2: SGHAT and FQNNGV. This CDR3 has 18 residues. Trimming at V came to 5 bases and at J to 0 bases, leaving 8 bases not matched to a gene. The CDR3 DNA follows: TGTGCCAGCAGCCTCAAGACAGGGGGGAGCTCTGGGGCCAACGTCCTGACTTTC. It encodes CASSLKTGGSSGANVLTF.

This clonotype showed up many times. One end of the junction does not line up with germline, which may come from a read error. The rearrangement joins TRBV24-1 to TRBJ2-3; D is undetermined. Germline V gene data show CDR1 as KGHDR and CDR2 as SFDVKD. The CDR3 sequence is 8 residues long. CDR3 sequence reads: CATSDYDF. The DNA for the CDR3 is TGTGCCACCAGTGATTACGATTTT.

The rearrangement links TRBV7-6 to TRBJ2-1; TRBD2 aligns across 11 bases. This CDR3 is built from 16 residues. V was pared by 2 bases and J by 5 bases, with 5 bases of the junction left unmatched. Germline loops: CDR1 SGHVS, CDR2 FNYEAQ. In DNA, the CDR3 is TGTGCCAGCAGCTTACGCGAGGGACTAGCGGACAATGAGCAGTTCTTC. As protein: CASSLREGLADNEQFF.

This clonotype was observed at least ten times. The CDR3 DNA follows: TGCGCCAGTCAACAGTCGGGCACCGGGGAGCTGTTTTTT. This sequence encodes CASQQSGTGELFF. V gene TRBV5-1 combines with J gene TRBJ2-2; no firm D call. The CDR3 contains 13 residues. The germline V gene has CDR1 SGHRS and CDR2 YFSETQ. Trimming removed 8 bases at V and 4 bases at J, with 12 bases between.

This clonotype has a count of ten or more. The chain joins TRBV29-1 to TRBJ1-1, with D possibly matching TRBD1 (5 bases). The CDR3 extends over 13 amino acids. Per germline, CDR1 SQVTM and CDR2 ANQGSEA. V was cut by 7 bases and J by 5 bases, with 17 bases left in between. The CDR3 protein is CSANYAGNTEAFF. The CDR3 bases are TGCAGCGCGAACTATGCAGGGAATACTGAAGCTTTCTTT. The full variable domain, rest sourced from reference TRBV29-1 and TRBJ1-1, is SAVISQKPSRDICQRGTSLTIQCQVDSQVTMMFWYRQQPGQSLTLIATANQGSEATYESGFVIDKFPISRPNLTFSTLTVSNMSPEDSSIYLCSANYAGNTEAFFGQGTRLTVV.

In its sample, this clonotype was seen many times. The chain employs TRBV12-3 or TRBV12-4 and TRBJ2-1; no firm D call. The CDR3 loop spans 15 amino acids. Trimming took 5 bases from V and 5 from J, leaving 16 bases between them. Here the CDR3 reads CASSLSPSVHNEQFF. In DNA, the CDR3 is TGTGCCAGCAGTCTTAGTCCTTCTGTCCACAATGAGCAGTTCTTC.

This sequence joins TRBV12-3 or TRBV12-4 and TRBJ2-5; D is possibly TRBD1 (6 bases). The V end was cut by 3 bases, the J end by 5 bases, with 19 bases between. The CDR3 sequence is 16 residues long. CDR3: CASSFLIGGLIETQYF. Here the CDR3 DNA reads TGTGCCAGCAGTTTTCTGATAGGGGGTTTGATTGAGACCCAGTACTTC.

The V call is TRBV3-1, the J call TRBJ2-5; D call uncertain. Germline CDR1 and CDR2: LGHDT and YNNKEL (reference sequence). The CDR3 runs to 16 residues. Trimming took 0 bases from V and 5 from J, leaving 16 bases between them. CDR3 residues: CASSQDLVAGMETQYF. The CDR3 DNA is TGTGCCAGCAGCCAAGATCTGGTAGCAGGCATGGAGACCCAGTACTTC.

This clonotype occurred many times. The chain combines TRBV4-2 with TRBJ2-3, with 8 bases identical to TRBD2. V gave up 4 bases and J gave up 5 bases; unmatched junction bases: 8. The CDR3 totals 15 residues. CDR1 LGHNA and CDR2 YNFKEQ come from the germline V gene. The CDR3 DNA is TGTGCCAGCAGCCCCGGACGAGCGGGAGAAGATACGCAGTATTTT. Residues: CASSPGRAGEDTQYF.

This clonotype was seen ten or more times. The chain uses TRBV20-1 and TRBJ2-5, with D possibly TRBD2 on 5 matching bases. V was cut by 2 bases and J by 2 bases, with 15 bases left in between. The CDR3 length is 15 residues. CDR1 and CDR2 from the germline V gene are DFQATT and SNEGSKA (reference sequence). CDR3 residues: CSARRSSAPQETQYF. Written as DNA, the CDR3 is TGCAGTGCTAGAAGGAGTAGCGCTCCTCAAGAGACCCAGTACTTC.

This clonotype came up many times. The V and J genes are TRBV29-1 and TRBJ1-5, with 9 bases matching TRBD1. The CDR3 is 14 residues long. With V trimmed by 7 bases and J by 0 bases, 4 bases remained unmatched. Germline V gene sequence: CDR1 SQVTM, CDR2 ANQGSEA. The CDR3 nucleotides are TGCAGCGCCGCGGGACAGGGTAGCAATCAGCCCCAGCATTTT. Amino acid sequence: CSAAGQGSNQPQHF.

The chain couples TRBV3-1 to TRBJ2-5; 8 positions match TRBD2. From germline, CDR1 is LGHDT and CDR2 YNNKEL (reference sequence). J gave up 5 bases and V 0 bases, and 11 bases lay outside the gene matches. The CDR3 extends over 17 amino acids. Written as DNA, the CDR3 is TGTGCCAGCAGCCAAGAGTATCCGGCGGGAGGAGGGGAGACCCAGTACTTC. This encodes CASSQEYPAGGGETQYF.

A few counts support this clonotype. The rearrangement joins TRBV7-2 to TRBJ2-5; 10 nucleotides line up with TRBD1. Unmatched junction bases numbered 9, after V lost 7 bases and J lost 4 bases. Germline-derived CDR1 and CDR2 are SGHTA and FQGNSA. The CDR3 covers 15 residues. As DNA, the CDR3 is TGTGCCAGCACAGCGGCCTGGACAGGGGGAGAGACCCAGTACTTC. Its translation: CASTAAWTGGETQYF.

This clonotype occurred a few times. This chain links TRBV6-1 with TRBJ2-1; D gene ambiguous. This CDR3 is built from 15 residues. Germline V lookup: CDR1 MNHNS, CDR2 SASEGT. The V gene lost 6 bases and the J gene lost 1 base, with 13 bases spanning the gap. The CDR3 DNA reads TGTGCCAGCAGATCGGCGGCCAATTCCTACAATGAGCAGTTCTTC. Its translation: CASRSAANSYNEQFF.

This clonotype appeared many times. This chain connects TRBV11-2 to TRBJ2-5; 9 bases align to TRBD1. Per germline, CDR1 SGHAT and CDR2 FQNNGV. CDR3 size: 15 residues. V was clipped by 5 bases and J by 5 bases; unmatched bases: 9. The CDR3 loop is CASSVGQGVRETQYF. The CDR3 region has the DNA TGTGCCAGCAGCGTGGGACAGGGAGTGCGGGAGACCCAGTACTTC.

This clonotype was seen ten or more times. V and J are TRBV29-1 and TRBJ2-3, with 8 bases matching TRBD1. Germline CDR1 SQVTM, CDR2 ANQGSEA. Losses at the gene ends were 1 base for V and 7 bases for J; bases not matched to a gene: 7. This CDR3 has 14 residues. In DNA form, the CDR3 reads TGCAGCGTTGAAGGCAGGGGGCTCGGTTATACGCAGTATTTT. This sequence encodes CSVEGRGLGYTQYF.

The chain uses TRBV30 and TRBJ2-2; D may be TRBD1 or TRBD2 (5 bases each). CDR1 GTSNPN and CDR2 SVGIG come from the germline V gene (reference sequence). The CDR3 is 15 amino acids. The V gene lost 1 base and the J gene lost 3 bases, with 12 bases spanning the gap. DNA for the CDR3: TGTGCCTGGAGTGACGGGACCCTCGACACCGGGGAGCTGTTTTTT. Amino acids: CAWSDGTLDTGELFF.

This clonotype was detected many times. The chain couples TRBV7-9 to TRBJ2-7, with D unresolved. The germline gives CDR1 SEHNR, CDR2 FQNEAQ (reference sequence). The CDR3 contains 13 residues. Trimming left V 5 bases short and J 0 bases short, with 8 bases between. The CDR3 reads CASSEASSYEQYF. The CDR3 nucleotides are TGTGCCAGCAGCGAGGCCAGCTCCTACGAGCAGTACTTC.

In its sample, this clonotype was seen a few times. The chain employs TRBV5-1 and TRBJ2-1, with D possibly being TRBD2 (5 bases). This CDR3 is 15 amino acids long. Germline V gene data show CDR1 as SGHRS and CDR2 as YFSETQ. V was shortened by 0 bases and J by 5 bases, with 12 bases between the two germline ends. The CDR3, as DNA: TGCGCCAGCAGCTTGGGTCCTAGCACCGACAATGAGCAGTTCTTC. Its protein is CASSLGPSTDNEQFF. Full variable domain (remainder filled in from reference TRBV5-1 and TRBJ2-1): KAGVTQTPRYLIKTRGQQVTLSCSPISGHRSVSWYQQTPGQGLQFLFEYFSETQRNKGNFPGRFSGRQFSNSRSEMNVSTLELGDSALYLCASSLGPSTDNEQFFGPGTRLTVL.

There are many counts of this clonotype. The chain couples TRBV29-1 to TRBJ1-1, with D perhaps matching TRBD1 (5 bases). V dropped 4 bases and J dropped 0 bases, with 24 bases sitting between them. The CDR3 has 18 amino acids. Germline CDR1 is SQVTM and CDR2 is ANQGSEA. The CDR3 region is CSVGFPNSPTAMNTEAFF. The CDR3 bases are TGCAGCGTTGGATTCCCTAATAGTCCGACAGCCATGAACACTGAAGCTTTCTTT. The variable domain in full, with the rest retrieved from reference TRBV29-1 and TRBJ1-1, is SAVISQKPSRDICQRGTSLTIQCQVDSQVTMMFWYRQQPGQSLTLIATANQGSEATYESGFVIDKFPISRPNLTFSTLTVSNMSPEDSSIYLCSVGFPNSPTAMNTEAFFGQGTRLTVV.

The CDR3 nucleotides are TGTGCCAGCAGTGAGTTGGCAGGGGGCAATCAGCCCCAGCATTTT. It is translated as CASSELAGGNQPQHF. The rearrangement links TRBV2 to TRBJ1-5; D might be TRBD1 (6 bases). V was clipped by 3 bases and J by 2 bases, with 11 bases between them. CDR3 size: 15 residues. Per germline, CDR1 SNHLY and CDR2 FYNNEI.

The chain couples TRBV10-3 to TRBJ2-3; possibly TRBD1 for D (6 bases). This CDR3 is 15 amino acids long. Germline loops: CDR1 ENHRY, CDR2 SYGVKD. The V end lost 10 bases, the J end lost 2 bases, and 19 bases lay between the germline ends. The CDR3 DNA reads as TGTGCCACCAACGACAGGCCAGACTTCACAGATACGCAGTATTTT. Translation: CATNDRPDFTDTQYF.

This clonotype was counted many times. J is TRBJ1-4 and V is TRBV12-3 or TRBV12-4, with D uncertain. Between the trimmed V and J ends, which lost 3 bases and 8 bases, there was a span of 4 bases. The CDR3 is made up of 11 amino acids. DNA of the CDR3: TGTGCCAGCAGTTTCGCGGAAAAACTGTTTTTT. As protein: CASSFAEKLFF.

The V call is TRBV7-9, the J call TRBJ1-5; 7 nucleotides line up with TRBD1. Trimming removed 0 bases from V and 4 bases from J; junction bases left unmatched: 6. CDR1 and CDR2 (germline): SEHNR, FQNEAQ (reference sequence). The CDR3 is 16 residues long. CDR3 nucleotides: TGTGCCAGCAGCTTAGCGGCCCAGGGGGGGAATCAGCCCCAGCATTTT. Translated, it gives CASSLAAQGGNQPQHF.

For the CDR3, the DNA is TGCGCCAGCAGCCAAGGGATCGCGGGACAGGTGTCCGACGAGCAGTACTTC. Its protein is CASSQGIAGQVSDEQYF. The V gene is TRBV4-3, the J gene TRBJ2-7; 8 bases are shared with TRBD1. The V and J ends lost 1 base and 5 bases, in that order; junction bases with no gene match: 13. Germline lookup yields CDR1 LGHNA and CDR2 YSLEER. The CDR3 spans 17 residues.

Many counts were recorded for this clonotype. The chain employs TRBV27 and TRBJ2-1, with D possibly being TRBD1 or TRBD2 (5 bases each). The V and J ends lost 5 bases and 5 bases respectively, with 16 bases between them. The CDR3 length is 15 residues. CDR1 is MNHEY and CDR2 is SMNVEV in the germline V gene (reference sequence). The CDR3 is CASSHGTVANNEQFF. The CDR3 DNA is TGTGCCAGCAGTCACGGGACGGTTGCCAACAATGAGCAGTTCTTC.

Only a few counts were recorded for this clonotype. Here the CDR3 omits its conserved ending phenylalanine or tryptophan, so a read error is the likely source. The V gene is TRBV5-1, the J gene TRBJ2-7; the match to TRBD1 covers 8 bases. The junction had 7 bases not matched to a gene; V was cut back by 3 bases and J by 2 bases. The CDR3 sequence is 15 residues long. Germline V CDR1 and CDR2: SGHRS, YFSETQ. DNA of the CDR3: TGCGCCAGCAGCTCAGGACAGGGAAAGCCCTACGAGCAGTACCTC. Translation gives CASSSGQGKPYEQYL.

This clonotype turned up a few times. The chain carries TRBV7-8 and TRBJ2-2; tentative D call: TRBD2 (5 bases). Per the germline V gene, CDR1 is SGHVS and CDR2 is FQNEAQ. The V end was cut by 5 bases, the J end by 0 bases, with 19 bases between. CDR3 size: 18 residues. CDR3 bases: TGTGCCAGCAGCCCTAGCCCCTCTAGAGGGCCGAACACCGGGGAGCTGTTTTTT. Translation: CASSPSPSRGPNTGELFF.

This clonotype was recorded a few times. This chain links TRBV20-1 with TRBJ2-1; 8 bases fit TRBD2. From germline, CDR1 is DFQATT and CDR2 SNEGSKA (reference sequence). The ends lost 4 bases at V and 3 bases at J; junction bases unmatched: 5. This CDR3 has 14 amino acids. Here the CDR3 DNA reads TGCAGTGCTACGCTAGCGGGCCTCTACAATGAGCAGTTCTTC. Translating it yields CSATLAGLYNEQFF.